This T cell receptor beta chain appears in the sequencing data of a study of T cells expressing NK-cell markers. Study overall: Investigators obtained TCR beta repertoires from sorted CD3+CD56+NKG2C+, CD3+CD56+NKG2C- and CD3+CD56-NKG2C+ T cells.

The authors made TCR beta cDNA libraries by 5'RACE template switching. This switching added a universal primer site and UMIs. TCRdb re-analyzed the 5' RACE reads; it lists each CDR3 protein once, without DNA. The sample's table shows roughly 430,000 distinct CDR3 sequences. The CDR3 has 16 residues. The V gene's germline CDR1 is MNHEY and CDR2 SMNVEV (reference sequence). Sequencing was carried out using blood T cells: a sorted CD56 or NKG2C T cell subset, CD4+ or CD8+ T cells, or bulk PBMC T cells (not recorded which). The sequence came from a woman between 18 and 70 years old in good health. The chain couples TRBV27 to TRBJ1-2; checking the TCRdb D call of TRBD1 is not possible without DNA. The CDR3 sequence is CASSPGVGGLSYGYTF.